This T cell receptor (beta chain) came from a study of blood T cell repertoires in COVID-19. Trimming shortened V by 4 bases and J by 2 bases, and 12 bases separated the two germline ends. Germline V gene lookup returns CDR1 MDHEN and CDR2 SYDVKM. The CDR3 length is 15 residues. Enrolled through a virtual design, the participants were between about 18 and 100 years of age and came from around 25 US areas. Sequencing was performed with immunoSEQ multiplex PCR; in TCRdb, only in-frame clones are kept and a portion is missing. Here the sample spans a few hundred thousand clones, about 90% being singletons.

Material for sequencing was PBMCs or T cells enriched from blood (not recorded which). The sequence came from a woman aged 30 to 39 who had recovered from COVID-19. V gene TRBV28 combines with J gene TRBJ1-5; D gene ambiguous. CDR3 protein: CASSSSGKRNQPQHF. The CDR3 nucleotides read TGTGCCAGCAGTTCGTCAGGCAAACGCAATCAGCCCCAGCATTTT.